Listed below are T cell receptor beta chains from one sample, sequenced in a study of T cell clones after liver transplantation. Sequencing was performed with immunoSEQ multiplex PCR; in TCRdb, only in-frame clones are kept and a portion is missing. The table shows more than 75,000 clones, with nearly 85% occurring only once. The starting material was CD4+ T cells from blood, obtained 45 to 46 months after liver transplant. All receptors derive from a human patient who received a liver transplant. The T cells may come from the graft donor. CDR3s include the opening cysteine and the closing phenylalanine or tryptophan. A D gene is named only where the DNA matches it firmly. Clone size is shown for a subset of rows, as once, few, many or a class of expanded clone.

d_call j_call v_call clone_size cdr3_aa cdr3_nt
TRBD1 TRBJ2-1 TRBV5-6 - CASSFRGQGYNEQFF TGTGCCAGCAGCTTTAGGGGACAGGGGTACAATGAGCAGTTCTTC
TRBD1 TRBJ2-7 TRBV28 - CASSFLRQGTNEQYF TGTGCCAGCAGCTTCCTACGACAGGGAACTAACGAGCAGTACTTC
- TRBJ1-2 TRBV11-3 - CASSPQDRPNYGYTF TGTGCCAGCAGCCCACAAGACAGGCCTAACTATGGCTACACCTTC
- TRBJ1-1 TRBV27 - CASSLTGGGRTEAFF TGTGCCAGCAGTTTGACGGGGGGAGGGAGGACTGAAGCTTTCTTT
- TRBJ1-2 TRBV30 few CAWRAPLGYTF TGTGCCTGGAGGGCACCGCTTGGCTACACCTTC
- TRBJ1-4 TRBV28 few CASSPPRLAVFEKLFF TGTGCCAGCAGTCCCCCTAGGTTGGCGGTATTTGAAAAACTGTTTTTT
TRBD2 TRBJ2-1 TRBV9 few CASSVDSGRYNEQFF TGTGCCAGCAGCGTAGATAGCGGGAGATACAATGAGCAGTTCTTC
- TRBJ2-5 TRBV29-1 - CSFRTGVQGETQYF TGCAGCTTTCGAACCGGGGTCCAGGGGGAGACCCAGTACTTC
- TRBJ1-2 TRBV19 - CASSIDSYTSNYGYTF TGTGCCAGTAGTATTGACAGCTATACCTCTAACTATGGCTACACCTTC
TRBD2 TRBJ2-2 TRBV6-6 - CASSYGLAGAVGELFF TGTGCCAGCAGTTACGGACTAGCGGGAGCGGTCGGGGAGCTGTTTTTT
- TRBJ1-3 TRBV28 - CASSLSGWGNTIYF TGTGCCAGCAGTTTATCGGGGTGGGGAAACACCATATATTTT
TRBD1 TRBJ1-4 TRBV19 - CASSIPGTGTEKLFF TGTGCCAGTAGTATCCCCGGGACAGGGACTGAAAAACTGTTTTTT
TRBD1 TRBJ2-7 TRBV2 once CASSDRTGGIDEQYF TGTGCCAGCAGCGATAGGACAGGGGGAATCGACGAGCAGTACTTC
- TRBJ1-3 TRBV6-5 - CASSYSSGTGNTIYF TGTGCCAGCAGTTACTCATCCGGGACGGGAAACACCATATATTTT
- TRBJ1-3 TRBV23-1 - CASSQRSRSGNTIYF TGCGCCAGCAGTCAAAGGAGTAGGTCTGGAAACACCATATATTTT
TRBD1 TRBJ2-5 TRBV12-5 - CASGLAGGETQYF TGTGCTAGTGGTTTGGCAGGGGGAGAGACCCAGTACTTC
- TRBJ1-2 TRBV15 few CATSREDYGYTF TGTGCCACCAGCAGGGAGGACTATGGCTACACCTTC
- TRBJ2-2 TRBV27 - CASSPGAVSTGELFF TGTGCCAGCAGTCCTGGGGCAGTCTCCACCGGGGAGCTGTTTTTT
- TRBJ1-2 TRBV27 many CASSLSNYGYTF TGTGCCAGCAGTTTATCGAACTATGGCTACACCTTC
- TRBJ2-7 TRBV28 - CASSPGIGVGSYEQYF TGTGCCAGCAGTCCGGGTATCGGGGTGGGTTCCTACGAGCAGTACTTC
- TRBJ1-4 TRBV14 - CASSQGGMGEKLFF TGTGCCAGCAGCCAAGGTGGGATGGGAGAAAAACTGTTTTTT
- TRBJ1-5 TRBV6-5 - CASFTGQSNQPQHF TGTGCCAGTTTTACAGGGCAGAGCAATCAGCCCCAGCATTTT
TRBD1 TRBJ1-1 TRBV6-4 - CASSGDREVTEAFF TGTGCCAGCAGTGGGGACAGGGAGGTCACTGAAGCTTTCTTT
TRBD1 TRBJ2-3 TRBV28 - CASRGGEGASDTQYF TGTGCCAGCAGAGGGGGCGAGGGGGCTTCAGATACGCAGTATTTT
- TRBJ1-5 TRBV10-2 - CASRAGQVNQPQHF TGCGCCAGCAGGGCTGGACAAGTAAATCAGCCCCAGCATTTT
- TRBJ2-1 TRBV28 few CAYRALGNNEQFF TGTGCCTATAGGGCCCTCGGGAACAATGAGCAGTTCTTC
- TRBJ1-3 TRBV6-5 - CASRSESSAGNTIYF TGTGCCAGCAGGTCGGAGAGTTCGGCTGGAAACACCATATATTTT
TRBD2 TRBJ2-1 TRBV11-3 - CASSLGGSSYNEQFF TGTGCCAGCAGCTTAGGCGGGAGTAGCTACAATGAGCAGTTCTTC
- TRBJ2-1 TRBV11-2 - CASSFGSAQYNEQFF TGTGCCAGCAGCTTCGGTAGCGCGCAATACAATGAGCAGTTCTTC
TRBD1 TRBJ1-5 TRBV27 - CASSPGTGGNQPQHF TGTGCCAGCAGTCCCGGGACAGGGGGGAATCAGCCCCAGCATTTT
- TRBJ2-7 TRBV4-3 - CASSHSLAQEQYF TGCGCCAGCAGCCATTCACTAGCCCAGGAGCAGTACTTC
TRBD1 TRBJ2-7 TRBV5-1 medium-sized CASSLDGTGKYEQYF TGCGCCAGCAGCTTGGATGGGACAGGGAAATACGAGCAGTACTTC
TRBD1 TRBJ1-1 TRBV18 - CASSLMKTGVGEAFF TGTGCCAGCTCATTAATGAAAACAGGGGTAGGTGAAGCTTTCTTT
- TRBJ1-2 TRBV6-5 once CASSSIPYGYTF TGTGCCAGCAGTTCCATCCCCTATGGCTACACCTTC
TRBD2 TRBJ2-7 TRBV19 - CASRLAGEALYEQYF TGTGCCAGTAGGCTAGCGGGAGAGGCCCTCTACGAGCAGTACTTC
- TRBJ1-3 TRBV29-1 - CSVHGQKGNTIYF TGCAGCGTTCATGGACAGAAAGGAAACACCATATATTTT
TRBD2 TRBJ2-1 TRBV5-1 few CASSFGTSVYNEQFF TGCGCCAGCAGCTTTGGGACTAGCGTGTACAATGAGCAGTTCTTC
TRBD1 TRBJ2-3 TRBV5-1 - CASSLGGTTTDTQYF TGCGCCAGCAGCTTAGGGGGCACGACTACAGATACGCAGTATTTT
TRBD2 TRBJ2-1 TRBV10-2 - CASSHEREGLNEQFF TGCGCCAGCAGCCACGAGCGGGAGGGCCTGAATGAGCAGTTCTTC
- TRBJ2-1 TRBV7-8 few CASSPRQTSSYNEQFF TGTGCCAGCAGCCCTCGGCAGACGAGCTCCTACAATGAGCAGTTCTTC
- TRBJ2-3 TRBV11-1 - CASSLTDTQYF TGTGCCAGCAGCCTCACAGATACGCAGTATTTT
- TRBJ2-1 TRBV18 once CASSRDAATYNEQFF TGTGCCAGCTCGCGGGACGCGGCCACCTACAATGAGCAGTTCTTC
- TRBJ1-1 TRBV7-2 - CASTPQLGSTEAFF TGTGCCAGCACCCCTCAATTGGGGAGCACTGAAGCTTTCTTT
TRBD1 TRBJ2-3 TRBV5-4 - CASNSGQGVTDTQYF TGTGCCAGCAACTCGGGACAGGGGGTGACAGATACGCAGTATTTT
TRBD2 TRBJ2-1 TRBV2 - CASMASGSQGRGEQFF TGTGCCAGCATGGCTAGCGGGAGCCAAGGGAGGGGGGAGCAGTTCTTC
- TRBJ2-6 TRBV7-2 - CASSPRLGGANVLTF TGTGCCAGCAGCCCCAGACTCGGCGGGGCCAACGTCCTGACTTTC
TRBD1 TRBJ1-5 TRBV4-2 - CASSYDRDPTSNQPQHF TGTGCCAGCAGCTACGACAGGGACCCCACTAGCAATCAGCCCCAGCATTTT
- TRBJ2-7 TRBV5-1 once CASSLGPVQYF TGCGCCAGCAGCTTGGGTCCGGTGCAGTACTTC
- TRBJ2-2 TRBV6-6 few CASSLSGTTNTGELFF TGTGCCAGCAGTTTAAGCGGTACTACGAACACCGGGGAGCTGTTTTTT
TRBD2 TRBJ2-7 TRBV5-1 - CASSLGAGDEQYF TGCGCCAGCAGCTTGGGTGCGGGGGACGAGCAGTACTTC
TRBD2 TRBJ2-7 TRBV29-1 - CSVEGLAGGPVNEQYF TGCAGCGTTGAAGGACTAGCGGGAGGGCCTGTGAACGAGCAGTACTTC
- TRBJ2-5 TRBV18 - CASSPGREETQYF TGTGCCAGCTCACCAGGCAGGGAGGAGACCCAGTACTTC
TRBD1 TRBJ1-1 TRBV5-1 - CASSWGQSEAFF TGCGCCAGCAGCTGGGGACAGAGTGAAGCTTTCTTT
TRBD1 TRBJ2-7 TRBV2 - CASKGQFSSYEQYF TGTGCCAGCAAGGGACAGTTTTCCTCCTACGAGCAGTACTTC
- TRBJ1-5 TRBV7-2 once CASSAGAGDVQPQHF TGTGCCAGCAGCGCGGGGGCGGGGGATGTTCAGCCCCAGCATTTT
- TRBJ1-1 TRBV9 - CASSVVEDFEAFF TGTGCCAGCAGCGTAGTAGAAGACTTTGAAGCTTTCTTT
TRBD1 TRBJ1-2 TRBV28 - CASSLGGGGGGYTF TGTGCCAGCAGTTTAGGAGGGGGCGGAGGAGGCTACACCTTC
TRBD1 TRBJ1-5 TRBV5-1 - CASSLHGTGDNPQHF TGCGCCAGCAGCCTACACGGGACAGGGGATAATCCCCAGCATTTT
- TRBJ2-1 TRBV27 - CASSFSRLSYNEQFF TGTGCCAGCAGTTTCTCGCGCCTCTCCTACAATGAGCAGTTCTTC
- TRBJ1-3 TRBV14 - CASSGRTEFLESSGNTIYF TGTGCCAGCAGCGGAAGGACAGAGTTCCTTGAGAGCTCTGGAAACACCATATATTTT